Described below is a single T cell receptor (beta chain) sequence and its context. The data derive from a study of control samples from healthy donors and cancer patients. TCRdb's table, derived via immunoSEQ multiplex PCR, lists solely in-frame clones and lacks some. Of roughly 80,000 clones in the sample, over 75% were seen once. Per the germline V gene, CDR1 is SGDLS and CDR2 is YYNGEE. This CDR3 is 14 amino acids long. V lost 3 bases to trimming and J lost 6 bases, with 16 bases between them. This TCR derives from a woman aged 45-60 years in good health. Sequencing input: blood. The chain joins TRBV9 to TRBJ2-7, with D perhaps TRBD2 (6 bases). The DNA of the CDR3 is TGTGCCAGCAGCGCCATTGGGGGGAACGGCGAGCAGTACTTC. It encodes CASSAIGGNGEQYF.